Presented here are 13 T cell receptor beta chains from one specimen sequenced in a study of cytomegalovirus exposure and HLA in healthy donors. Amplification used 60 Vbeta primers and 13 Jbeta primers. Sequencing used immunoSEQ multiplex PCR; TCRdb keeps in-frame clones, though not all of them. The data contain about 240,000 clones, roughly 85% of them singletons. Sequencing used PBMCs. The source is a girl between 2 and 10 years old in good health and CMV-seronegative.

This sequence joins TRBV5-4 and TRBJ2-7; 7 bases are shared with TRBD1. CDR3 size: 14 residues. Trimming cost V 2 bases and J 3 bases; bases outside gene matches: 5. The germline V gene encodes CDR1 SGHNT and CDR2 YYREEE (reference sequence). CDR3 in DNA: TGTGCCAGCAGCTTTGGGGACAGAAGCTACGAGCAGTACTTC. Encoded protein: CASSFGDRSYEQYF. Using reference TRBV5-4 and TRBJ2-7 for the parts outside the CDR3, the full variable domain is ETGVTQSPTHLIKTRGQQVTLRCSSQSGHNTVSWYQQALGQGPQFIFQYYREEENGRGNFPPRFSGLQFPNYSSELNVNALELDDSALYLCASSFGDRSYEQYFGPGTRLTVT.

The rearrangement joins TRBV4-2 to TRBJ2-3; 8 bases agree with TRBD2. The germline V gene has CDR1 LGHNA and CDR2 YNFKEQ. V was clipped by 2 bases and J by 0 bases; unmatched bases: 4. The CDR3 extends over 16 amino acids. The DNA of the CDR3 is TGTGCCAGCAGCCAATCAGCTAGCGGGAGCACAGATACGCAGTATTTT. Amino acids: CASSQSASGSTDTQYF.

The chain links TRBV27 to TRBJ1-2; a possible D gene is TRBD1 (5 bases). This CDR3 has 17 amino acids. V was clipped by 0 bases and J by 2 bases, with 16 bases between them. Germline V lookup: CDR1 MNHEY, CDR2 SMNVEV (reference sequence). CDR3 DNA: TGTGCCAGCAGTTTATCGATAAACAGGTTCCGAAACTATGGCTACACCTTC. Translation gives CASSLSINRFRNYGYTF.

This clone was recorded only once. This chain connects TRBV6-1 to TRBJ2-7; TRBD1 agrees at 7 bases. The CDR3 has 14 amino acids. CDR1 and CDR2 from the germline V gene are MNHNS and SASEGT. Germline trimming cut 6 bases from V and 0 bases from J; bases unmatched to any gene: 5. The CDR3 coding sequence is TGTGCCAGCAGGACGGACAGGAGCTCCTACGAGCAGTACTTC. Translation gives CASRTDRSSYEQYF.

The V and J genes are TRBV28 and TRBJ1-1; 7 bases are shared with TRBD1. This CDR3 region has 15 residues. J was trimmed by 1 base and V by 5 bases; bases with no gene match: 7. The germline CDR1 and CDR2 sequences are MDHEN and SYDVKM. DNA of the CDR3: TGTGCCAGCAGTCCTTGGGGACAGCCGAACACTGAAGCTTTCTTT. It translates to CASSPWGQPNTEAFF.

V and J are TRBV6-6 and TRBJ2-7; TRBD2 might be the D (5 bases). V was shortened by 2 bases and J by 2 bases, with 13 bases between the two germline ends. Germline loops: CDR1 MNHNY, CDR2 SVGAGI (reference sequence). The CDR3 has 15 residues. This CDR3 is CASSYLLDGTYEQYF. The DNA of the CDR3 is TGTGCCAGCAGTTACCTCCTTGACGGGACCTACGAGCAGTACTTC.

This clone came up once. V is TRBV5-6 and J is TRBJ2-2; 9 positions match TRBD2. Germline-derived CDR1 and CDR2 are SGHDT and YYEEEE. Trimming at V came to 1 base and at J to 4 bases, leaving 5 bases not matched to a gene. This CDR3 contains 16 residues. CDR3 in amino acids: CASSLPGTSPTGELFF. Written as DNA, the CDR3 is TGTGCCAGCAGCTTGCCTGGGACTAGCCCCACCGGGGAGCTGTTTTTT.

This sequence joins TRBV18 and TRBJ2-7, with 8 bases matching TRBD2. V lost 3 bases and J lost 3; bases outside the gene matches: 10. This CDR3 region has 16 residues. Germline V gives CDR1 KGHSH, CDR2 LQKENI. The CDR3 sequence is CASSPSGGGGGYEQYF. The CDR3 DNA reads TGTGCCAGCTCACCCTCCGGGGGGGGAGGGGGCTACGAGCAGTACTTC.

V and J are TRBV7-2 and TRBJ2-5; 8 bases match TRBD2. The CDR3 contains 12 residues. Germline CDR1 is SGHTA and CDR2 is FQGNSA. V shed 5 bases and J 7 bases; nucleotides not matched to a gene: 3. CDR3 sequence reads: CASSPLAGTQYF. In DNA, the CDR3 is TGTGCCAGCAGCCCCCTAGCGGGGACCCAGTACTTC.

The J gene is TRBJ2-7, the V gene TRBV4-1, with 7 bases identical to TRBD1. The CDR3 consists of 12 residues. The V gene end was trimmed by 8 bases and the J gene end by 5 bases; junction bases not matched to a gene: 6. Per the germline V gene, CDR1 is MGHRA and CDR2 is YSYEKL. The CDR3 nucleotides read TGCGCCAGCCTAGACAGGGCCCACGAGCAGTACTTC. Protein: CASLDRAHEQYF.

This clone was detected only once. V gene TRBV7-9 combines with J gene TRBJ1-2; 11 bases agree with TRBD1. This CDR3 spans 16 amino acids. The J segment lost 4 bases and the V segment lost 1 base, leaving 5 bases of the junction unmatched. Per germline, CDR1 SEHNR and CDR2 FQNEAQ (reference sequence). The CDR3, as DNA: TGTGCCAGCAGCTTAGGAGTTGGGACAGGGGGCTATGGCTACACCTTC. Translating gives CASSLGVGTGGYGYTF.

V usage is TRBV7-9 and J usage is TRBJ1-4; 7 nucleotides agree with TRBD1. The junction had 7 bases not matched to a gene; V was cut back by 1 base and J by 8 bases. Germline CDR1 SEHNR, CDR2 FQNEAQ (reference sequence). The CDR3 extends over 15 amino acids. CDR3: CASSLGDRGREKLFF. The DNA for the CDR3 is TGTGCCAGCAGCTTAGGGGACAGAGGGAGGGAAAAACTGTTTTTT.

The chain employs TRBV18 and TRBJ1-4; weak D call: TRBD1 (6 bases). Trimming took 5 bases from V and 2 from J, leaving 15 bases between them. The CDR3 is made up of 16 amino acids. The V gene's germline CDR1 is KGHSH and CDR2 LQKENI. CDR3: CASSLRQVGTNEKLFF. The CDR3 nucleotides are TGTGCCAGCTCATTGCGACAGGTTGGCACTAATGAAAAACTGTTTTTT.